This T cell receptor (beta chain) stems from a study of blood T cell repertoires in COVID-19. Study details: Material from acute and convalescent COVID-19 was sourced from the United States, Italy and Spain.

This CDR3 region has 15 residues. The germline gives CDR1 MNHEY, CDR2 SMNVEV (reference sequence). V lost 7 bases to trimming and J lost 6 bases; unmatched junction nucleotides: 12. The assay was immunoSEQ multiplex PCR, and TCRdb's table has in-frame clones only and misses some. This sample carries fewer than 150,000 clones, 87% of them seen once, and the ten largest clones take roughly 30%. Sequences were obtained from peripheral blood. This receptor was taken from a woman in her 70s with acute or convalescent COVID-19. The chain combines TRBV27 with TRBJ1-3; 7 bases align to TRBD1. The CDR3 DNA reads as TGTGCCAGCAAGAGTAGAGGGGGCCATGAAAACACCATATATTTT. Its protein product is CASKSRGGHENTIYF.